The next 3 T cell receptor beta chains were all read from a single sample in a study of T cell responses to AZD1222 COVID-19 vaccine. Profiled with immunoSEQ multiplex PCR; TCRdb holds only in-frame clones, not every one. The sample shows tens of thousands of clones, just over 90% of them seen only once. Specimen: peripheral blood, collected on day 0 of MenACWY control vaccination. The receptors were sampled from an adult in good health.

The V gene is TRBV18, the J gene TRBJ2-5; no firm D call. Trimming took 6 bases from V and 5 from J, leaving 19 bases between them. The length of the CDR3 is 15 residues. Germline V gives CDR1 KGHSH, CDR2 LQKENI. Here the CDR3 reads CASSQAADTLETQYF. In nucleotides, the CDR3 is TGTGCCAGCTCCCAAGCCGCAGATACGTTGGAGACCCAGTACTTC. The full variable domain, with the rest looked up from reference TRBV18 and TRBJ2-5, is NAGVMQNPRHLVRRRGQEARLRCSPMKGHSHVYWYRQLPEEGLKFMVYLQKENIIDESGMPKERFSAEFPKEGPSILRIQQVVRGDSAAYFCASSQAADTLETQYFGPGTRLLVL.

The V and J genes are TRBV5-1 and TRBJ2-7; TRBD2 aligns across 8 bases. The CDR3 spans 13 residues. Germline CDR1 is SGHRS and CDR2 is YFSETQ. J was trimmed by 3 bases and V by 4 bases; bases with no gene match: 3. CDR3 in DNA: TGCGCCAGCAGCCGCGGGACTAGCTACGAGCAGTACTTC. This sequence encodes CASSRGTSYEQYF.

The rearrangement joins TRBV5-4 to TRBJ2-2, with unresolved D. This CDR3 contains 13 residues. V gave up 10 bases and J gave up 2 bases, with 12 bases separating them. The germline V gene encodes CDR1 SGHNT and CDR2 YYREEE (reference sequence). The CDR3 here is CAFRVPNTGELFF. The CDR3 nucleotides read TGTGCCTTCCGGGTTCCAAACACCGGGGAGCTGTTTTTT.